The TCR beta chain described here comes from a study of blood T cell repertoires in COVID-19. In germline, CDR1 is SNHLY, CDR2 FYNNEI. The CDR3 has 14 amino acids. The ends lost 6 bases at V and 1 base at J; junction bases unmatched: 0. This clone was detected only once. The data were produced by immunoSEQ multiplex PCR, yet TCRdb's version contains in-frame clones alone and is incomplete. Here the sample spans about 140,000 clones, about 85% being singletons. This chain connects TRBV2 to TRBJ1-3; TRBD1 aligns across 10 bases. This receptor was obtained from a woman aged 40 to 50 who had recovered from COVID-19. Sequencing used PBMCs or T cells enriched from blood (not recorded which). The CDR3 loop reads CASRDRGSGNTIYF. The CDR3 coding sequence is TGTGCCAGCAGGGACAGGGGGTCTGGAAACACCATATATTTT.